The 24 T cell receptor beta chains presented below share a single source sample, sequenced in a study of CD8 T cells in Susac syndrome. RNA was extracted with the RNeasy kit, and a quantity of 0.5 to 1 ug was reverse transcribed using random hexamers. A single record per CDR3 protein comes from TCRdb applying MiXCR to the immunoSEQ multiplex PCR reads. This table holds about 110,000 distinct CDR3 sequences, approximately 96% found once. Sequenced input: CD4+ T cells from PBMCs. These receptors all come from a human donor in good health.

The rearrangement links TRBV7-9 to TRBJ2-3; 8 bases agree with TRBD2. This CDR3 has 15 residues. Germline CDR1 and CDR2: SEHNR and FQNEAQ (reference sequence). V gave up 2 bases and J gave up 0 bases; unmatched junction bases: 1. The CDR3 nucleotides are TGTGCCAGCAGCTTAACTAGCGGTAGCACAGATACGCAGTATTTT. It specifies CASSLTSGSTDTQYF.

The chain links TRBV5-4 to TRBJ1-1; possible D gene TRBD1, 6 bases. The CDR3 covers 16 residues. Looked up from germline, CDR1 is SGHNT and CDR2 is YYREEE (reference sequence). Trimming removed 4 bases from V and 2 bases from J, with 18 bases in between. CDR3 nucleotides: TGTGCCAGCAGCCGGCGGGACAAAGGGATAAACACTGAAGCTTTCTTT. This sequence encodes CASSRRDKGINTEAFF.

Here the CDR3 reads CASTLMGQYTGELFF. Written as DNA, the CDR3 is TGTGCCAGCACCCTCATGGGTCAATACACCGGGGAGCTGTTTTTT. The chain combines TRBV11-2 with TRBJ2-2, with D unresolved. Germline CDR1 SGHAT, CDR2 FQNNGV. This CDR3 contains 15 residues. V gave up 7 bases and J gave up 3 bases, with 15 bases separating them.

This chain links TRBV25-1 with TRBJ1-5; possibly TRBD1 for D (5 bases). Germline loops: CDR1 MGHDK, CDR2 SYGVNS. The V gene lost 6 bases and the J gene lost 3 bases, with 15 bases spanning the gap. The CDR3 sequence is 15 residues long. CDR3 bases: TGTGCCAGCAGGCCTGCAGGGAAGAACAATCAGCCCCAGCATTTT. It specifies CASRPAGKNNQPQHF.

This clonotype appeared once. The CDR3 DNA follows: TGCGCCAGCAGCTCATCATCAGGGGGCTCCGGGGAGCTGTTTTTT. As protein: CASSSSSGGSGELFF. This sequence joins TRBV4-1 and TRBJ2-2, with TRBD1 matching over 8 bases. The J segment lost 6 bases and the V segment lost 5 bases, leaving 8 bases of the junction unmatched. Germline V gene data show CDR1 as MGHRA and CDR2 as YSYEKL. This CDR3 is 15 amino acids long.

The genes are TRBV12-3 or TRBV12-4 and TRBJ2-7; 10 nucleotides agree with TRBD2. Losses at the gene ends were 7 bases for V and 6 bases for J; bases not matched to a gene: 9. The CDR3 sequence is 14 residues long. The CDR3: CASNPAGLASEQYF. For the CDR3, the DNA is TGTGCCAGCAACCCGGCGGGACTAGCGAGCGAGCAGTACTTC.

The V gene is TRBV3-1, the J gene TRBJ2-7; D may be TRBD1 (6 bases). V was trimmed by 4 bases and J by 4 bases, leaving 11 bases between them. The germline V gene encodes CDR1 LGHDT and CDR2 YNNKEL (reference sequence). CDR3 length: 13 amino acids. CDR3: CASSRVQGYEQYF. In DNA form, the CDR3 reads TGTGCCAGCAGCCGGGTACAGGGATACGAGCAGTACTTC.

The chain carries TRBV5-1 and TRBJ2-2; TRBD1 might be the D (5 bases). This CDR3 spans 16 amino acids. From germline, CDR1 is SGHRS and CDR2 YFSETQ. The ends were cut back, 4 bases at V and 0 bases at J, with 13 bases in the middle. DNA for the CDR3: TGCGCCAGCAGCCCTACAGGTCGCTCGAACACCGGGGAGCTGTTTTTT. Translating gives CASSPTGRSNTGELFF. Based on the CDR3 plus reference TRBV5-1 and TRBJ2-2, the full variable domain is KAGVTQTPRYLIKTRGQQVTLSCSPISGHRSVSWYQQTPGQGLQFLFEYFSETQRNKGNFPGRFSGRQFSNSRSEMNVSTLELGDSALYLCASSPTGRSNTGELFFGEGSRLTVL.

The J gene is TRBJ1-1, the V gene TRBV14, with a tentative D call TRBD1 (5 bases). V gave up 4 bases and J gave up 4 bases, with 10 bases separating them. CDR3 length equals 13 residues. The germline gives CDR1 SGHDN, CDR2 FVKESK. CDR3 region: CASSRRGFTEAFF. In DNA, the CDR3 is TGTGCCAGCAGCCGGCGGGGGTTCACTGAAGCTTTCTTT.

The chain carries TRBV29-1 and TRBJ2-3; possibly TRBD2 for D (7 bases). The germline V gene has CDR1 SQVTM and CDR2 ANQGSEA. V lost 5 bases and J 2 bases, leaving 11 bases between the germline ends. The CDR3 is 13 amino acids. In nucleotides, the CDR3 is TGCAGCGTTCGCGGGGGCAACACAGATACGCAGTATTTT. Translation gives CSVRGGNTDTQYF.

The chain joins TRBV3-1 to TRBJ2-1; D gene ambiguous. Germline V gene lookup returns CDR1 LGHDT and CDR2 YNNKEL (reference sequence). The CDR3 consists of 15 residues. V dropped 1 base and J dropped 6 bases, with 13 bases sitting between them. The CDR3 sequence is CASSQGAGPGNEQFF. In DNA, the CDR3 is TGTGCCAGCAGCCAAGGCGCCGGGCCGGGCAATGAGCAGTTCTTC.

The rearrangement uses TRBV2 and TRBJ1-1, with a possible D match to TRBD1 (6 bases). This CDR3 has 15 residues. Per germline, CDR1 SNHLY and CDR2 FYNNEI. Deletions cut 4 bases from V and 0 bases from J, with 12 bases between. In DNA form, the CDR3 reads TGTGCCAGCAGTGTGGATCAGGGGATGAACACTGAAGCTTTCTTT. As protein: CASSVDQGMNTEAFF.

In nucleotides, the CDR3 is TGTGCCAGCAGCCAAGGCGTTTCCCAAGAGACCCAGTACTTC. Protein sequence: CASSQGVSQETQYF. The V call is TRBV3-1, the J call TRBJ2-5, with no clear D. Germline V gives CDR1 LGHDT, CDR2 YNNKEL (reference sequence). There are 14 residues in the CDR3. Trimming removed 1 base from V and 1 base from J, with 7 bases in between.

CDR3 residues: CASILALGRSDTQYF. The CDR3 DNA follows: TGTGCCAGCATCCTTGCCCTCGGGAGATCAGATACGCAGTATTTT. This chain connects TRBV7-9 to TRBJ2-3; a weak D match, TRBD2 (6 bases). This CDR3 has 15 amino acids. Trimming pared 7 bases from V and 4 bases from J, leaving 18 bases between. Germline loops: CDR1 SEHNR, CDR2 FQNEAQ (reference sequence).

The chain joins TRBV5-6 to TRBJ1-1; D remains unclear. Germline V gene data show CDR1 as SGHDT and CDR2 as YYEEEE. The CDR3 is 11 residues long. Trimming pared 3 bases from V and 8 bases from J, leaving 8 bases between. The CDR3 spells CASSSGGEAFF. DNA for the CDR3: TGTGCCAGCAGCTCGGGAGGGGAAGCTTTCTTT.

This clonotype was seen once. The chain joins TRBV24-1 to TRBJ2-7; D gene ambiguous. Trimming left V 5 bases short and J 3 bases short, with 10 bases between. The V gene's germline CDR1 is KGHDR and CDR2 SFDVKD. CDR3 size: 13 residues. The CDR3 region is CATSAVGNYEQYF. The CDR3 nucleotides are TGTGCCACCAGTGCCGTGGGAAACTACGAGCAGTACTTC.

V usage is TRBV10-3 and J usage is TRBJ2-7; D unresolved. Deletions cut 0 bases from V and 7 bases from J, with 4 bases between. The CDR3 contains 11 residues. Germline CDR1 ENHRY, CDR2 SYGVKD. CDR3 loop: CAISESGEQYF. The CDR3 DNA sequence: TGTGCCATCAGTGAGTCTGGGGAGCAGTACTTC.

CDR3 bases: TGCAGTGCGACCCTTGAATCCTTCACTGAAGCTTTCTTT. Amino acids: CSATLESFTEAFF. The chain is built from TRBV20-1 and TRBJ1-1; D unclear. The ends were cut back, 6 bases at V and 4 bases at J, with 15 bases in the middle. The CDR3 extends over 13 amino acids. CDR1 is DFQATT and CDR2 is SNEGSKA in the germline V gene (reference sequence).

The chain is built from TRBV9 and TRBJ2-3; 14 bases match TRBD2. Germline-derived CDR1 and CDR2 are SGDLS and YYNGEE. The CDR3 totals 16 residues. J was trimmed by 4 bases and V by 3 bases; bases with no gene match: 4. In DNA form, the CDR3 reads TGTGCCAGCAGCGAGGGACTAGCGGGAGATCCAGATACGCAGTATTTT. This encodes CASSEGLAGDPDTQYF.

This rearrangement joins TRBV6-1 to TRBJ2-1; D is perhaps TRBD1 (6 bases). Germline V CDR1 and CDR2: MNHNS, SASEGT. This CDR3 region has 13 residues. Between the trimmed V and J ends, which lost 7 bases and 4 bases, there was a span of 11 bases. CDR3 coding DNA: TGTGCCAGCACGGACAGCCCTTACAATGAGCAGTTCTTC. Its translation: CASTDSPYNEQFF.

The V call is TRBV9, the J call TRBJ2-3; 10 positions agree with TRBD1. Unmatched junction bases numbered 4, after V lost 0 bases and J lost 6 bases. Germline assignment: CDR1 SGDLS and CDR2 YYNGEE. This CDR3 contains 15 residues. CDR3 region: CASSVVDRGDDTQYF. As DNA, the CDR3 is TGTGCCAGCAGCGTAGTGGACAGGGGGGATGATACGCAGTATTTT.

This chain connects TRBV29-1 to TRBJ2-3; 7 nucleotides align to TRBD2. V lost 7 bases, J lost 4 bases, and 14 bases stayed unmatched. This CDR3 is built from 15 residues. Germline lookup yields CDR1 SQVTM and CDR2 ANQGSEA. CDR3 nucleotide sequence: TGCAGCGGGGGTGGCGCGGGAGTACTAGCAGATACGCAGTATTTT. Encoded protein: CSGGGAGVLADTQYF.

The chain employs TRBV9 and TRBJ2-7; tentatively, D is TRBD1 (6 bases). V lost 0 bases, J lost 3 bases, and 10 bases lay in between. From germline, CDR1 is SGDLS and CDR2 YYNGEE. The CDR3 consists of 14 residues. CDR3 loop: CASSVDQGLYEQYF. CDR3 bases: TGTGCCAGCAGCGTAGATCAGGGGCTCTACGAGCAGTACTTC.

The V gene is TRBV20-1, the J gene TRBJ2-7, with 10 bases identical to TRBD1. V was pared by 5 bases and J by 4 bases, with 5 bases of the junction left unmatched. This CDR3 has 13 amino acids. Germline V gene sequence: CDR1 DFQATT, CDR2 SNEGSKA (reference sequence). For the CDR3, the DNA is TGCAGTGCTGGACCGGGACAGGGGTACGAGCAGTACTTC. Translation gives CSAGPGQGYEQYF.